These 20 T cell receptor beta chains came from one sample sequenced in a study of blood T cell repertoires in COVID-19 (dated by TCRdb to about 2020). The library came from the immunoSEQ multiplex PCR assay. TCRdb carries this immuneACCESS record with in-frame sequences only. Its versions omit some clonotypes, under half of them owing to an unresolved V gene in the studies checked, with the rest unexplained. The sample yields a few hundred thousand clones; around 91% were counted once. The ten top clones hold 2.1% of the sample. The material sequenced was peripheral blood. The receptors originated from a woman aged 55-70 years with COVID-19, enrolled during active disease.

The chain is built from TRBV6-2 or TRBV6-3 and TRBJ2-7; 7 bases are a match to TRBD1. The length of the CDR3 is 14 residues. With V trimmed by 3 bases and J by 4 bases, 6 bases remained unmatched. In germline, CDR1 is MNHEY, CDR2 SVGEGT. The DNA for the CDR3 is TGTGCCAGCAGTTATTTAGGGGGCGAGTACGAGCAGTACTTC. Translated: CASSYLGGEYEQYF.

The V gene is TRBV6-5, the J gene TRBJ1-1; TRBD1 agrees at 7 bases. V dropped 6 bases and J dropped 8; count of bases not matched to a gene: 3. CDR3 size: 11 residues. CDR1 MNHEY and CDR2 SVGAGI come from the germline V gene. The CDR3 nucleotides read TGTGCCAGCAGCCAGGGACAGGAAGCTTTCTTT. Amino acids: CASSQGQEAFF.

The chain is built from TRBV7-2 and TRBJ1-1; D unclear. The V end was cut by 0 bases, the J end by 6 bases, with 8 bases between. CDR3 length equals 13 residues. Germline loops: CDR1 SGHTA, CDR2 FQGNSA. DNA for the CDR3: TGTGCCAGCAGCTTAGCTAGGGAGTCTGAAGCTTTCTTT. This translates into CASSLARESEAFF.

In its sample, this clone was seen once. CDR3 protein: CASSLTGSTDTQYF. Written as DNA, the CDR3 is TGTGCCAGCAGCTTAACGGGGAGCACAGATACGCAGTATTTT. The chain is built from TRBV7-9 and TRBJ2-3, with a weak D call TRBD2 (5 bases). With 2 bases removed from V and 0 bases from J, the gap between germline ends came to 6 bases. This CDR3 spans 14 amino acids. The germline V gene encodes CDR1 SEHNR and CDR2 FQNEAQ (reference sequence).

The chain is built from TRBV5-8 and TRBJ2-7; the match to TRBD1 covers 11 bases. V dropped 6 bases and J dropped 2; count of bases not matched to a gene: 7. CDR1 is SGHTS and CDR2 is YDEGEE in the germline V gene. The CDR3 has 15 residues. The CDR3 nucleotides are TGTGCCAGCAACCTGTGGGGACAGGGGGCCTACGAGCAGTACTTC. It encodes CASNLWGQGAYEQYF.

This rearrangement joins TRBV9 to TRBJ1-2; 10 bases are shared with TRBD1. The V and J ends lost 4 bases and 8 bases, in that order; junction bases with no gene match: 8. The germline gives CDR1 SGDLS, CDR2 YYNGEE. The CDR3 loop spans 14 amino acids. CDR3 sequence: CASSPGQGIRGYTF. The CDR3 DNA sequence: TGTGCCAGCAGCCCGGGACAGGGGATAAGGGGCTACACCTTC.

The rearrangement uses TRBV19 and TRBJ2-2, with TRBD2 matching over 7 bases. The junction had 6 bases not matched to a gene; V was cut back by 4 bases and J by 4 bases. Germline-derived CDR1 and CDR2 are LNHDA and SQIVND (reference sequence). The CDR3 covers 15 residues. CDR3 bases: TGTGCCAGTAGTACCGTAGCGGGTAGCACCGGGGAGCTGTTTTTT. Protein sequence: CASSTVAGSTGELFF. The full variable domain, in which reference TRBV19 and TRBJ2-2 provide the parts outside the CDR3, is DGGITQSPKYLFRKEGQNVTLSCEQNLNHDAMYWYRQDPGQGLRLIYYSQIVNDFQKGDIAEGYSVSREKKESFPLTVTSAQKNPTAFYLCASSTVAGSTGELFFGEGSRLTVL.

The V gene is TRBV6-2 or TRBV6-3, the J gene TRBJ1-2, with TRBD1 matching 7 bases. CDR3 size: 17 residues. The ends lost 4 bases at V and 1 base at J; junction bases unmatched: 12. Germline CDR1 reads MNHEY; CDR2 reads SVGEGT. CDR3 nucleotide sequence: TGTGCCAGCAGTTCCAGGACAGGATCCGTTTATAACTATGGCTACACCTTC. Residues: CASSSRTGSVYNYGYTF.

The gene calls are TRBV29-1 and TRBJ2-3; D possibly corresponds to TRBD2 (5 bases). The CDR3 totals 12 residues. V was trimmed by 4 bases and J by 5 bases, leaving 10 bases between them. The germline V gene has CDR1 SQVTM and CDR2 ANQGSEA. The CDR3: CSVVPGEDTQYF. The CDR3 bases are TGCAGCGTTGTGCCCGGGGAAGATACGCAGTATTTT.

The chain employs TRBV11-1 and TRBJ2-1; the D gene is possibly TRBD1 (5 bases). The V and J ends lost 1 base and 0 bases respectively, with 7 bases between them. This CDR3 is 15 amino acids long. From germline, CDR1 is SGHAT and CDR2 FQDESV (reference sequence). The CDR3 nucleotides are TGTGCCAGCAGCTTAGGACAGAGCTCCTACAATGAGCAGTTCTTC. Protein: CASSLGQSSYNEQFF.

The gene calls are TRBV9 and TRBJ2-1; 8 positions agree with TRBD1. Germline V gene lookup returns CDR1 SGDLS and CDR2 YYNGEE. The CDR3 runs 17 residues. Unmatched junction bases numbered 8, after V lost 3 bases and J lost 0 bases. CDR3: CASSAGQGPSSYNEQFF. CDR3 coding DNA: TGTGCCAGCAGCGCCGGACAGGGACCGAGCTCCTACAATGAGCAGTTCTTC.

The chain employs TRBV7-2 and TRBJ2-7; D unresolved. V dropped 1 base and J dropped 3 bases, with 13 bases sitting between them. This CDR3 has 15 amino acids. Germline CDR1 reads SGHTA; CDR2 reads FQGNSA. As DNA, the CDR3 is TGTGCCAGCAGCTTAGGCTCCAGGAACTTCTACGAGCAGTACTTC. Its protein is CASSLGSRNFYEQYF.

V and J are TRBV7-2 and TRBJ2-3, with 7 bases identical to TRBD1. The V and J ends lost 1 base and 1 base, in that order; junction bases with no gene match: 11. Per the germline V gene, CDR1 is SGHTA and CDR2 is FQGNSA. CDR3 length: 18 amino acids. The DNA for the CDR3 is TGTGCCAGCAGCTTAGGGAACTACAGGGGTAAGGGCACAGATACGCAGTATTTT. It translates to CASSLGNYRGKGTDTQYF.

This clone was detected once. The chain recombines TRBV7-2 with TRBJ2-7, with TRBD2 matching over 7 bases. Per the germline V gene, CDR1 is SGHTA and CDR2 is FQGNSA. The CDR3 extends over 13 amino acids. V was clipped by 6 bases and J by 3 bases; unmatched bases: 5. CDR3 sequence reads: CASSSRDYYEQYF. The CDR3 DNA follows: TGTGCCAGCAGTTCCAGGGACTACTACGAGCAGTACTTC.

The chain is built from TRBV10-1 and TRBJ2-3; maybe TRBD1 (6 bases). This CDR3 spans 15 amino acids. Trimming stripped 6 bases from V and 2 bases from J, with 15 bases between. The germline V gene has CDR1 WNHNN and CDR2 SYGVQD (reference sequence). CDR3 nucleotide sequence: TGCGCCAGCAGAAGAGGGCAGGGACACACAGATACGCAGTATTTT. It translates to CASRRGQGHTDTQYF.

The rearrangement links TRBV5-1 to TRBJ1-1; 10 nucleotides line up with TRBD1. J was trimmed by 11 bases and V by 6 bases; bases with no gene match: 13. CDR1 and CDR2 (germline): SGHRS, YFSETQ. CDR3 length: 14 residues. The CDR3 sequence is CASTDSGQGLVAFF. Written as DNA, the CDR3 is TGCGCCAGCACCGACTCGGGACAGGGGTTGGTCGCTTTCTTT.

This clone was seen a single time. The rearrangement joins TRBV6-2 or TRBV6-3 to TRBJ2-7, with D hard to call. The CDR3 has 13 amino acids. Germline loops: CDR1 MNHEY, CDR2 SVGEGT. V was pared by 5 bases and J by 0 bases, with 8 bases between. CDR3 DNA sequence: TGTGCCAGCAGTCGTCGCGCCTCCTACGAGCAGTACTTC. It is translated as CASSRRASYEQYF.

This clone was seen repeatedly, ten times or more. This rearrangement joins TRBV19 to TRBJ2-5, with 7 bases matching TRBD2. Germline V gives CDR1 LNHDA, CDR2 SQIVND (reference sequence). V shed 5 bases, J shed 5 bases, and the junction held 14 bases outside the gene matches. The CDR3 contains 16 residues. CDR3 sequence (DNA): TGTGCCAGTAGTGGGAGGGGTAGGAACGGGAAGGAGACCCAGTACTTC. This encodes CASSGRGRNGKETQYF.

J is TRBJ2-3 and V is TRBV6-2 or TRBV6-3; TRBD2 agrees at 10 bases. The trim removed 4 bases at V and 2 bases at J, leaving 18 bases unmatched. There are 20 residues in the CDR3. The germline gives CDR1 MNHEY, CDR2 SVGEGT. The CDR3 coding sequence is TGTGCCAGCAGTTCCAACTGGGGTGTCGCTAGCGGGGGCAACACAGATACGCAGTATTTT. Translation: CASSSNWGVASGGNTDTQYF.

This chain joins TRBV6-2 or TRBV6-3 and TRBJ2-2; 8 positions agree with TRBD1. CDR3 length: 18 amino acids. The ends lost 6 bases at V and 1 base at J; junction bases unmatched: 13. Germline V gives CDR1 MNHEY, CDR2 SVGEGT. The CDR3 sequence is CASSPGTGVYLNTGELFF. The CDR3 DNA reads TGTGCCAGCAGCCCCGGGACAGGCGTTTACTTGAACACCGGGGAGCTGTTTTTT.